Each of the 9 T cell receptor beta chains below was sequenced from the same sample in a study of T-cell memory formation after mild COVID-19. TCRdb fed the 5' RACE reads into MiXCR, producing one record per CDR3 protein. The repertoire holds approximately 500,000 distinct CDR3 sequences, nearly 25% seen once, with under 15% in the top ten. The source material was PBMCs or a T cell subset sorted from them (not recorded which). Receptors originate from an adult woman who had mild COVID-19 (a few samples of this study predate the infection). Cell type and time point are not known.

In DNA form, the CDR3 reads TGTGCCAGCAGCCCGCCGGTCGGCTATGGCTACACCTTC. It specifies CASSPPVGYGYTF. This chain links TRBV5-6 with TRBJ1-2; D call uncertain. The V gene lost 4 bases and the J gene lost 4 bases, with 11 bases spanning the gap. The germline gives CDR1 SGHDT, CDR2 YYEEEE. The CDR3 has 13 residues.

This sequence joins TRBV5-6 and TRBJ2-1; 8 bases align to TRBD1. Trimming at V came to 4 bases and at J to 6 bases, leaving 9 bases not matched to a gene. This CDR3 is 15 amino acids long. Germline V gene lookup returns CDR1 SGHDT and CDR2 YYEEEE. In DNA form, the CDR3 reads TGTGCCAGCAGCCCCCGGCAGGGGGCTTTCAATGAGCAGTTCTTC. It is translated as CASSPRQGAFNEQFF. Full variable domain (outside the CDR3, taken from reference TRBV5-6 and TRBJ2-1): DAGVTQSPTHLIKTRGQQVTLRCSPKSGHDTVSWYQQALGQGPQFIFQYYEEEERQRGNFPDRFSGHQFPNYSSELNVNALLLGDSALYLCASSPRQGAFNEQFFGPGTRLTVL.

The V and J genes are TRBV7-8 and TRBJ2-1; no clear D. The CDR3 is 16 amino acids. The germline CDR1 and CDR2 sequences are SGHVS and FQNEAQ. The ends were cut back, 1 base at V and 0 bases at J, with 10 bases in the middle. The CDR3 region is CASSLGRLSSYNEQFF. The CDR3 DNA is TGTGCCAGCAGCTTAGGGCGTTTGAGCTCCTACAATGAGCAGTTCTTC.

The rearrangement links TRBV10-3 to TRBJ1-2, with 8 bases aligning to TRBD1. This CDR3 is 18 amino acids long. From germline, CDR1 is ENHRY and CDR2 SYGVKD. J was trimmed by 6 bases and V by 3 bases; bases with no gene match: 18. Written as DNA, the CDR3 is TGTGCCATCAGTGATTCTCTTGGACAGGGTACAACTATGGATGGCTACACCTTC. Its protein product is CAISDSLGQGTTMDGYTF.

The rearrangement joins TRBV7-9 to TRBJ2-3; 10 nucleotides match TRBD2. The CDR3 contains 18 residues. Trimming at V came to 1 base and at J to 2 bases, leaving 9 bases not matched to a gene. The germline V gene encodes CDR1 SEHNR and CDR2 FQNEAQ (reference sequence). The CDR3 nucleotides are TGTGCCAGCAGCTTAGGATCTAGCGGGGGTCCTACCACAGATACGCAGTATTTT. Translated: CASSLGSSGGPTTDTQYF. The full variable domain, its missing parts supplied by reference TRBV7-9 and TRBJ2-3, is DTGVSQNPRHKITKRGQNVTFRCDPISEHNRLYWYRQTLGQGPEFLTYFQNEAQLEKSRLLSDRFSAERPKGSFSTLEIQRTEQGDSAMYLCASSLGSSGGPTTDTQYFGPGTRLTVL.

This clonotype occurred a few times. This rearrangement joins TRBV4-3 to TRBJ2-5; 8 bases align to TRBD2. The CDR3 runs 18 residues. Germline V gives CDR1 LGHNA, CDR2 YSLEER. With V trimmed by 0 bases and J by 3 bases, 12 bases remained unmatched. The CDR3 sequence is CASSQESGKRGYEETQYF. CDR3 coding DNA: TGCGCCAGCAGCCAAGAATCCGGGAAGCGGGGGTATGAAGAGACCCAGTACTTC.

The gene calls are TRBV6-1 and TRBJ2-1; D unresolved. This CDR3 contains 13 residues. Germline assignment: CDR1 MNHNS and CDR2 SASEGT. Trimming took 4 bases from V and 3 from J, leaving 7 bases between them. CDR3 sequence reads: CASSAGYYNEQFF. The CDR3 DNA reads as TGTGCCAGCAGTGCTGGGTACTACAATGAGCAGTTCTTC.

The sample holds a few counts of this clonotype. The rearrangement links TRBV5-1 to TRBJ2-1; 10 bases are shared with TRBD2. CDR1 and CDR2 from the germline V gene are SGHRS and YFSETQ. This CDR3 comprises 15 residues. The junction had 9 bases not matched to a gene; V was cut back by 4 bases and J by 8 bases. As DNA, the CDR3 is TGCGCCAGCAGCCCGGAACCTAGCGGGAGCTATGAGCAGTTCTTC. Translated, it gives CASSPEPSGSYEQFF.

The chain recombines TRBV20-1 with TRBJ1-2; 7 nucleotides match TRBD1. This CDR3 has 14 residues. Germline loops: CDR1 DFQATT, CDR2 SNEGSKA (reference sequence). V trimming: 5 bases; J trimming: 5 bases; junction bases outside the gene matches: 11. CDR3 coding DNA: TGCAGTGCTTTCCGGACAGGAAAGGGTTATGGCTACACCTTC. Amino acid sequence: CSAFRTGKGYGYTF.